Listed below are T cell receptor beta chains from one sample, sequenced in a study of T cells in Graves' hyperthyroidism and ophthalmopathy. TCRdb redid the calling of the multiplex PCR reads with MiXCR, one entry per CDR3 protein. The sample carries hundreds of thousands of distinct CDR3 sequences, about a third recorded once. The sample taken for sequencing was blood. These receptors were taken from a woman between 35 and 50 years old with Graves' hyperthyroidism. The CDR3 runs from the conserved cysteine through the conserved F or W. The order of the fields is V gene, clone size, J gene, D gene, CDR3 protein, CDR3 DNA. D genes are given only for firm matches. Clone size is not always given. Where it is, it says once, few, many or a class for expanded clones.

TRBV12-3/TRBV12-4	.	TRBJ2-2	TRBD1	CASNRQGTGELFF	TGTGCCAGCAACCGACAGGGCACCGGGGAGCTGTTTTTT
TRBV10-3	.	TRBJ2-6	.	CAISTGTEAF	TGTGCCATCAGTACAGGGACTGAAGCTTTC
TRBV10-3	.	TRBJ2-5	TRBD1	CAISEKVDRDGEIGETQYF	TGTGCCATCAGTGAGAAAGTGGACAGGGACGGGGAGATTGGGGAGACCCAGTACTTC
TRBV2	few	TRBJ2-6	.	CASSELGTGANVLTF	TGTGCCAGCAGTGAATTAGGGACTGGGGCCAACGTCCTGACTTTC
TRBV4-3	few	TRBJ2-2	.	CASKQGTNTGELFF	TGCGCCAGCAAACAGGGTACGAACACCGGGGAGCTGTTTTTT
TRBV6-1	.	TRBJ2-7	.	CASGAYEQYF	TGTGCCAGCGGCGCCTACGAGCAGTACTTC
TRBV5-1	.	TRBJ2-3	.	CASKPPTGTDTQYF	TGCGCCAGCAAGCCCCCGACTGGCACAGATACGCAGTATTTT
TRBV7-2	.	TRBJ2-3	TRBD2	CASRFGLAGGRTDTQYF	TGTGCCAGCAGATTCGGACTAGCGGGGGGAAGGACAGATACGCAGTATTTT
TRBV4-1	.	TRBJ1-1	TRBD1	CASSRSGGDTEAFF	TGCGCCAGCAGCCGCTCAGGGGGGGACACTGAAGCTTTCTTT
TRBV12-3/TRBV12-4	many	TRBJ2-5	TRBD2	CASSLASGGTETQYF	TGTGCCAGCAGTTTGGCTAGCGGGGGGACAGAGACCCAGTACTTC